This T cell receptor beta chain came from a study of blood T cell repertoires in COVID-19. About the research overall: T cells, B-cell-depleted T cells, or PBMCs provided the cDNA or gDNA that served as material.

Germline loops: CDR1 SGHTA, CDR2 FQGNSA. After removal of 5 bases from V and 0 bases from J, the junction contained 0 bases not matched to a gene. The CDR3 is 13 amino acids. Here immunoSEQ multiplex PCR was the method, and the copy in TCRdb shows in-frame clones only, minus some. This sample yields a few hundred thousand clones, of which roughly 84% are seen a single time; about 3% belongs to the top ten. The chain joins TRBV7-2 to TRBJ1-2; TRBD1 aligns across 7 bases. The clonotype originates from a young woman with acute or convalescent COVID-19. Material for sequencing was peripheral blood. CDR3 loop: CASSDRANYGYTF. The CDR3 DNA is TGTGCCAGCAGCGACAGGGCTAACTATGGCTACACCTTC.